This T cell receptor beta chain was identified in a study of T cell changes during pregnancy in multiple sclerosis. Data came from immunoSEQ multiplex PCR; TCRdb stores just in-frame clones and leaves some out. Of around 34,000 clones listed, around 90% are singletons. J lost 0 bases, V lost 0 bases, and 11 bases had no gene match. Germline V gene data show CDR1 as SGDLS and CDR2 as YYNGEE. CDR3 length: 20 amino acids. The specimen comprised CD4+ T cells from peripheral blood mononuclear cells, sampled in the second trimester of pregnancy. This TCR came from a female donor with multiple sclerosis, enrolled in a pregnancy study. This rearrangement joins TRBV9 to TRBJ2-1; 11 positions agree with TRBD2. This CDR3 is CASSVGGRVAGGISYNEQFF. For the CDR3, the DNA is TGTGCCAGCAGCGTAGGTGGCCGGGTAGCGGGAGGGATCTCCTACAATGAGCAGTTCTTC.